These 9 T cell receptor beta chains were sequenced from one sample in a study of shared clonotypes between healthy human individuals. Sequencing was performed with immunoSEQ multiplex PCR; in TCRdb, only in-frame clones are kept and a portion is missing. The sample has about 490,000 clones; 79% are singletons. The sequenced sample consisted of PBMCs. The receptors derive from a woman aged 40 to 50 in good health. Some clones in this sample may be carry-over from other donors' samples.

The chain links TRBV6-1 to TRBJ2-5; unclear D gene. Per germline, CDR1 MNHNS and CDR2 SASEGT. With 6 bases removed from V and 5 bases from J, the gap between germline ends came to 4 bases. The CDR3 has 10 residues. The CDR3 protein is CASSTETQYF. DNA for the CDR3: TGTGCCAGCAGCACGGAGACCCAGTACTTC.

The V gene is TRBV9, the J gene TRBJ2-7, with 7 bases lining up with TRBD1. V gave up 0 bases and J gave up 6 bases; unmatched junction bases: 6. Per the germline V gene, CDR1 is SGDLS and CDR2 is YYNGEE. CDR3 size: 14 residues. The CDR3 loop reads CASSVGQGDSEQYF. The CDR3 DNA follows: TGTGCCAGCAGCGTAGGACAGGGAGATAGCGAGCAGTACTTC.

This chain connects TRBV30 to TRBJ1-1, with D possibly matching TRBD1 (6 bases). Trimming shortened V by 4 bases and J by 4 bases, and 13 bases separated the two germline ends. Germline V gene sequence: CDR1 GTSNPN, CDR2 SVGIG (reference sequence). This CDR3 has 13 residues. CDR3 DNA: TGTGCCTGGATAATAAAGGGGGGCACTGAAGCTTTCTTT. It yields the protein CAWIIKGGTEAFF.

The chain couples TRBV28 to TRBJ2-1; perhaps TRBD2 as D (5 bases). CDR1 and CDR2 (germline): MDHEN, SYDVKM. V was shortened by 2 bases and J by 3 bases, with 11 bases between the two germline ends. The CDR3 consists of 15 residues. The CDR3 spells CASSLGSRVYNEQFF. The CDR3 DNA reads as TGTGCCAGCAGTTTAGGCTCGAGGGTCTACAATGAGCAGTTCTTC.

The chain combines TRBV5-1 with TRBJ2-3; 12 bases agree with TRBD2. CDR3 length: 16 amino acids. V shed 4 bases, J shed 3 bases, and the junction held 6 bases outside the gene matches. The V gene's germline CDR1 is SGHRS and CDR2 YFSETQ. The CDR3 nucleotides read TGCGCCAGCAGCCTGCGACTAGCGGGAGCGACAGATACGCAGTATTTT. Its translation is CASSLRLAGATDTQYF.

This clone was recorded once. CDR3 nucleotide sequence: TGCGCCAGCAGCCCGGGAATGGGCAGAGCTGAGGAGACCCAGTACTTC. This gives the protein CASSPGMGRAEETQYF. The V and J genes are TRBV5-1 and TRBJ2-5; D might be TRBD2 (5 bases). V shed 4 bases and J shed 5 bases, with 21 bases lying between them. The germline V gene has CDR1 SGHRS and CDR2 YFSETQ. This CDR3 contains 16 residues.

The chain carries TRBV11-2 and TRBJ1-1; 7 bases match TRBD1. J was trimmed by 4 bases and V by 5 bases; bases with no gene match: 16. Germline V gives CDR1 SGHAT, CDR2 FQNNGV. The CDR3 is 17 residues long. This CDR3 reads CASSAHPRQGWATEAFF. CDR3 DNA sequence: TGTGCCAGCAGCGCACACCCCAGACAGGGATGGGCCACTGAAGCTTTCTTT.

The chain couples TRBV5-4 to TRBJ2-7; the D is unclear. Trimming took off 1 base at V and 9 bases at J, with 17 bases between the two ends. The CDR3 consists of 14 residues. The germline V gene has CDR1 SGHNT and CDR2 YYREEE (reference sequence). The CDR3 loop reads CASSLLGRLNGQYF. Here the CDR3 DNA reads TGTGCCAGCAGCTTGCTGGGCAGGTTGAACGGGCAGTACTTC.

The chain uses TRBV5-8 and TRBJ1-2; perhaps TRBD1 as D (6 bases). V lost 1 base, J lost 3 bases, and 10 bases lay in between. Per germline, CDR1 SGHTS and CDR2 YDEGEE. The CDR3 loop spans 14 amino acids. CDR3 sequence: CASSLQGPDYGYTF. Written as DNA, the CDR3 is TGTGCCAGCAGCTTGCAGGGGCCCGACTATGGCTACACCTTC.